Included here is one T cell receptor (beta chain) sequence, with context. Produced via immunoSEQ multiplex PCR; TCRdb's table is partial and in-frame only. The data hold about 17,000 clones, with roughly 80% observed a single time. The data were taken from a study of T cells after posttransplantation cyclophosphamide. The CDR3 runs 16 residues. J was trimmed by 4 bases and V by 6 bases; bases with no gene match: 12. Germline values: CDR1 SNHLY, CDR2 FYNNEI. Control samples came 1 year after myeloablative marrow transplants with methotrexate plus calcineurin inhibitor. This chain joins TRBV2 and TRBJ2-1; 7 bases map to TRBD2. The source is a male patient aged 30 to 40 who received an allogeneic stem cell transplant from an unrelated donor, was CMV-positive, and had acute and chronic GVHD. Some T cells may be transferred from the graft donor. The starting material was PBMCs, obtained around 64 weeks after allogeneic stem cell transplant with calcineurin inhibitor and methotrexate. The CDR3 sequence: CASRAGTTQRYNEQFF. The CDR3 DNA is TGTGCCAGCAGGGCTGGGACTACCCAGAGGTACAATGAGCAGTTCTTC. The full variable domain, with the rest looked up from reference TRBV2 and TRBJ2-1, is EPEVTQTPSHQVTQMGQEVILRCVPISNHLYFYWYRQILGQKVEFLVSFYNNEISEKSEIFDDQFSVERPDGSNFTLKIRSTKLEDSAMYFCASRAGTTQRYNEQFFGPGTRLTVL.